This T cell receptor beta chain is from a study of blood T cell repertoires in COVID-19. The CDR3 consists of 14 residues. Trimming removed 2 bases at V and 8 bases at J, with 12 bases between. Germline CDR1 MNHEY, CDR2 SMNVEV (reference sequence). TCRdb's copy holds only in-frame clones and misses some; the assay was immunoSEQ multiplex PCR. The sample includes 95,000 to 150,000 clones, almost 90% of them seen just once. Sequences were obtained from peripheral blood. V and J are TRBV27 and TRBJ1-4, with D possibly matching TRBD1 (6 bases). The source of this sequence is a woman between 45 and 65 years old with active or convalescent COVID-19. This CDR3 is CASSLTATGEKLFF. The CDR3 DNA reads TGTGCCAGCAGTTTAACGGCCACAGGGGAAAAACTGTTTTTT.